This T cell receptor (beta chain) was obtained from a study of blood T cell repertoires in COVID-19. The overall study: The samples span acute and convalescent COVID-19 from the United States, Italy and Spain.

V was pared by 3 bases and J by 7 bases, with 1 base of the junction left unmatched. The CDR3 loop spans 14 amino acids. Germline values: CDR1 KGHDR, CDR2 SFDVKD. Per the original data handling: Counts of nucleated cells, estimated from reference gene primer amplification, were obtained. Sequencing was performed with immunoSEQ multiplex PCR; in TCRdb, only in-frame clones are kept and a portion is missing. V, J and clone size were drawn from that table, and D and trimming were deduced from the DNA. In the table there are about 440,000 clones, approximately 89% of which are singletons. The sequence was obtained from a woman in her forties or fifties with COVID-19, enrolled during active disease. The chain has TRBV24-1 and TRBJ2-1; TRBD1 matches 11 bases. The source material was peripheral blood. The CDR3 region is CATSDGTGGNEQFF. DNA for the CDR3: TGTGCCACCAGTGATGGGACAGGGGGAAATGAGCAGTTCTTC.